This T cell receptor beta chain was recorded in a study of T cell clonality in common variable immunodeficiency. The data were produced by immunoSEQ multiplex PCR, yet TCRdb's version contains in-frame clones alone and is incomplete. The sample was found to contain about 43,000 clones, and every one recurs. Patients and controls were mostly of Caucasian heritage. The table lists this clone with many counts. The antigen is undetermined. Broader study findings: Patient heterogeneity in the CVID cohort limited correlations between repertoire features and clinical complications. Compared with controls, CVID subjects had fewer shared TCRbeta clones. TCRbeta clonality was increased in CVID versus healthy controls.

Sequencing was carried out using peripheral blood mononuclear cells. This receptor was identified in a person aged 18 to 75 in good health.

The CDR3 region is CSARPLLADQNIQYF. CDR3 DNA, as far as it was read: TGCAGTGCTAGGCCCCTGCTAGCCGACCAAAACATT. This chain connects TRBV20-1 to TRBJ2-4; possible D gene TRBD2, 5 bases. The read ends 3 residues early relative to the CDR3; the germline J gene fills the gap. V gave up 3 bases and J gave up 5 bases, with 17 bases separating them. Germline V gene sequence: CDR1 DFQATT, CDR2 SNEGSKA (reference sequence). The length of the CDR3 is 15 residues.